Below are 16 T cell receptor beta chains sequenced from a single sample in a study of T cell repertoires in cytomegalovirus infection. Their target antigens are unknown. TCRdb re-derived calls from the reads in MiXCR, one entry per CDR3 protein. This sample has roughly 500,000 distinct CDR3 sequences, with roughly a third found just once. The specimen was cultured PBMCs, collected from culture after CMV antigen stimulation. All receptors derive from a human donor in good health (CMV status not recorded). Some clones in this sample may be carry-over from other donors' samples.

This clonotype came up many times. The chain recombines TRBV7-2 with TRBJ2-7; 9 bases fit TRBD2. With 2 bases clipped from V and 4 bases from J, the junction kept 6 bases outside the gene matches. This CDR3 is 15 amino acids long. Germline V CDR1 and CDR2: SGHTA, FQGNSA. In DNA, the CDR3 is TGTGCCAGCAGCTTAATGGCGGGAGGGCCATACGAGCAGTACTTC. Amino acids: CASSLMAGGPYEQYF.

V and J are TRBV12-3 or TRBV12-4 and TRBJ2-7; TRBD2 is a possible D gene (6 bases). V was cut by 5 bases and J by 4 bases, with 15 bases left in between. This CDR3 has 14 residues. CDR3 amino acids: CASSPGDWLYEQYF. In DNA form, the CDR3 reads TGTGCCAGCAGTCCCGGGGACTGGTTATACGAGCAGTACTTC.

V usage is TRBV6-1 and J usage is TRBJ2-1; 10 nucleotides align to TRBD2. CDR3 length: 17 residues. Germline CDR1 is MNHNS and CDR2 is SASEGT. The trim removed 6 bases at V and 9 bases at J, leaving 17 bases unmatched. The CDR3 spells CASSQTIPGSGRSEQFF. DNA of the CDR3: TGTGCCAGCAGCCAGACCATACCTGGTAGCGGGAGGAGTGAGCAGTTCTTC.

This clonotype was counted a few times. The chain carries TRBV6-2 or TRBV6-3 and TRBJ2-1; TRBD2 agrees at 13 bases. Trimming took 4 bases from V and 8 from J; bases not matched to a gene: 14. CDR1 is MNHEY, CDR2 SVGEGT, per germline. CDR3 length equals 18 residues. The CDR3 loop reads CASSSTGLAGVKGDEQFF. CDR3 bases: TGTGCCAGCAGTTCCACCGGACTAGCGGGAGTGAAAGGGGATGAGCAGTTCTTC.

The chain couples TRBV6-5 to TRBJ2-7; D remains ambiguous. The CDR3 spans 9 residues. Germline V CDR1 and CDR2: MNHEY, SVGAGI. V was clipped by 7 bases and J by 6 bases, with 4 bases between them. The CDR3 region is CASISEQYV. The CDR3 DNA is TGTGCCAGCATATCCGAGCAGTACGTC.

This clonotype was seen repeatedly, ten times or more. The chain has TRBV7-2 and TRBJ2-3, with 9 bases lining up with TRBD2. This CDR3 contains 16 residues. Trimming cost V 1 base and J 4 bases; bases outside gene matches: 6. Germline V gives CDR1 SGHTA, CDR2 FQGNSA. The CDR3 coding sequence is TGTGCCAGCAGCTTAGTTGCTAGCGGGAAATCAGATACGCAGTATTTT. Amino acids: CASSLVASGKSDTQYF.

The V call is TRBV29-1, the J call TRBJ2-1; TRBD1 aligns across 8 bases. Trimming cost V 8 bases and J 0 bases; bases outside gene matches: 15. The CDR3 sequence is 17 residues long. Germline-derived CDR1 and CDR2 are SQVTM and ANQGSEA. CDR3 residues: CSPRTGLRESSYNEQFF. The CDR3, as DNA: TGCAGCCCTCGGACAGGGTTAAGGGAAAGCTCCTACAATGAGCAGTTCTTC.

The rearrangement links TRBV12-3 or TRBV12-4 to TRBJ2-1; D tentatively fits TRBD1 or TRBD2 (5 bases each). CDR3 length equals 15 residues. Trimming stripped 2 bases from V and 2 bases from J, with 10 bases between. The CDR3 loop reads CASSLYKGPYNEQFF. The CDR3 coding sequence is TGTGCCAGCAGTTTATATAAGGGACCCTACAATGAGCAGTTCTTC.

The sample holds a few counts of this clonotype. This chain links TRBV19 with TRBJ2-5, with 8 bases lining up with TRBD2. In germline, CDR1 is LNHDA, CDR2 SQIVND (reference sequence). V dropped 9 bases and J dropped 5; count of bases not matched to a gene: 2. This CDR3 contains 11 residues. In DNA form, the CDR3 reads TGTGCCAGCGGCGGGGGGGAGACCCAGTACTTC. The encoded protein is CASGGGETQYF.

This clonotype came up many times. This chain joins TRBV7-9 and TRBJ2-1; 8 bases align to TRBD2. CDR1 and CDR2 (germline): SEHNR, FQNEAQ (reference sequence). The CDR3 contains 12 residues. V was pared by 5 bases and J by 9 bases, with 3 bases of the junction left unmatched. CDR3 residues: CASSPRGGEQFF. CDR3 nucleotide sequence: TGTGCCAGCAGCCCACGGGGGGGTGAGCAGTTCTTC.

V is TRBV7-8 and J is TRBJ2-2; the match to TRBD2 covers 8 bases. The CDR3 contains 19 residues. Trimming cost V 1 base and J 3 bases; bases outside gene matches: 13. Looked up from germline, CDR1 is SGHVS and CDR2 is FQNEAQ. The CDR3 DNA is TGTGCCAGCAGCTTAGTCGGAGGCAGCGGGAGTTTGGACACCGGGGAGCTGTTTTTT. This translates into CASSLVGGSGSLDTGELFF.

This clonotype was recorded a few times. The CDR3 loop reads CASIRTGGPSVYGYTF. The CDR3 coding sequence is TGTGCCAGCATTCGGACAGGGGGCCCCTCGGTCTATGGCTACACCTTC. The V and J genes are TRBV12-3 or TRBV12-4 and TRBJ1-2, with 11 positions matching TRBD1. The length of the CDR3 is 16 residues. J was trimmed by 4 bases and V by 7 bases; bases with no gene match: 11.

V gene TRBV5-4 combines with J gene TRBJ2-3; a possible D gene is TRBD2 (5 bases). V lost 3 bases and J lost 6, with 14 bases in between. The CDR3 has 14 residues. Germline-derived CDR1 and CDR2 are SGHNT and YYREEE (reference sequence). CDR3 residues: CASSSPHTRDTQYF. CDR3 bases: TGTGCCAGCAGCTCCCCACATACTAGGGATACGCAGTATTTT.

A note on this clonotype: One end of the junction does not line up with germline, which may come from a read error. The rearrangement joins TRBV20-1 to TRBJ1-2; D uncertain. In germline, CDR1 is DFQATT, CDR2 SNEGSKA (reference sequence). This CDR3 region has 12 residues. The CDR3 coding sequence is TGCAGTGCTAGATCTGGGCCGGATGGCTACCCCTTC. It encodes CSARSGPDGYPF.

The V gene is TRBV7-4, the J gene TRBJ2-3, with TRBD2 as a possible D gene (6 bases). In germline, CDR1 is SGHVT, CDR2 SQSDAQ. Trimming took off 5 bases at V and 2 bases at J, with 11 bases between the two ends. CDR3 length: 14 residues. The CDR3 coding sequence is TGTGCCAGCAGCCCAATAGCGGACACAGATACGCAGTATTTT. It yields the protein CASSPIADTDTQYF. Supplemented by reference TRBV7-4 and TRBJ2-3, the full variable domain reads GAGVSQSPRYKVAKRGRDVALRCDSISGHVTLYWYRQTLGQGSEVLTYSQSDAQRDKSGRPSGRFSAERPERSVSTLKIQRTEQGDSAVYLCASSPIADTDTQYFGPGTRLTVL.

The V call is TRBV11-2, the J call TRBJ2-1, with 8 bases lining up with TRBD2. Trimming removed 2 bases from V and 6 bases from J; junction bases left unmatched: 6. Germline CDR1 reads SGHAT; CDR2 reads FQNNGV. The CDR3 sequence is 15 residues long. CDR3 DNA sequence: TGTGCCAGCAGCTTATTGGCGGGAGGTAGCAATGAGCAGTTCTTC. Its protein product is CASSLLAGGSNEQFF.